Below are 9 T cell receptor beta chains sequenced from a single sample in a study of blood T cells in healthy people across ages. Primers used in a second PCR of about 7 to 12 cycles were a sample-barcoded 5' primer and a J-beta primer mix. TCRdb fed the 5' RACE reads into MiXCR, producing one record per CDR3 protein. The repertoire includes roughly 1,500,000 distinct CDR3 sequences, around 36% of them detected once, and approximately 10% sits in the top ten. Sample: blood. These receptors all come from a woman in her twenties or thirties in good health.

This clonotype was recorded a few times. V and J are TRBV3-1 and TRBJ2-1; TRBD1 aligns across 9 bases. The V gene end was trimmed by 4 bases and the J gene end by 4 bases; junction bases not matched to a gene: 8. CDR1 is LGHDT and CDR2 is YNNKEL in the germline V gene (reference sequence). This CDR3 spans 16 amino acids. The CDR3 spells CASSPSDRGTYNEQFF. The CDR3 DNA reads TGTGCCAGCAGCCCTTCGGACAGGGGTACATACAATGAGCAGTTCTTC.

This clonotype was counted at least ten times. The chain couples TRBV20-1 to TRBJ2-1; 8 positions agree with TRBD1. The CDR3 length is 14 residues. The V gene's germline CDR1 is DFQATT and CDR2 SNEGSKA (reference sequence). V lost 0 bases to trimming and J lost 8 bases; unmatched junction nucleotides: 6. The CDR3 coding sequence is TGCAGTGCTAGAGACGGACAGGGTGGCGATGAGCAGTTCTTC. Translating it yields CSARDGQGGDEQFF.

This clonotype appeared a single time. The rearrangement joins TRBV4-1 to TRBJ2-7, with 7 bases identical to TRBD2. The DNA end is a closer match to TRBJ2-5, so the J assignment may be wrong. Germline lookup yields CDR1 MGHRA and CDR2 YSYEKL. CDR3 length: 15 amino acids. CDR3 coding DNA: TGCGCCAGCAGCTACCAGACTAGCCTCGAAGAGACCCAGTACTTC. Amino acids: CASSYQTSLEETQYF.

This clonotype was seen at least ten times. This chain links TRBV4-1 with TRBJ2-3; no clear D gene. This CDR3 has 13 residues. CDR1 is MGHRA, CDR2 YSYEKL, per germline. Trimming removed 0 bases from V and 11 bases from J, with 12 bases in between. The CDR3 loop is CASSQEKTAWQYF. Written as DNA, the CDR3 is TGCGCCAGCAGCCAAGAAAAAACGGCCTGGCAGTATTTT.

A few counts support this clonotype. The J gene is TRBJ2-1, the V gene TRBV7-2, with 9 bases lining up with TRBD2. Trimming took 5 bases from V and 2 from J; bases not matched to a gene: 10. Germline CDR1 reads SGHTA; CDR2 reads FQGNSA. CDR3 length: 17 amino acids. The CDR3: CASSQTSSGGPYNEQFF. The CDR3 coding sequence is TGTGCCAGCAGCCAGACTTCAAGCGGGGGGCCCTACAATGAGCAGTTCTTC.

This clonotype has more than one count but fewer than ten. The CDR3 DNA reads TGCAGTGCTAGAGACATGTATAATTCACCCCTCCACTTT. Amino acid sequence: CSARDMYNSPLHF. This sequence joins TRBV20-1 and TRBJ1-6, with unresolved D. Between the trimmed V and J ends, which lost 0 bases and 4 bases, there was a span of 4 bases. Germline CDR1 reads DFQATT; CDR2 reads SNEGSKA (reference sequence). This CDR3 is built from 13 residues.

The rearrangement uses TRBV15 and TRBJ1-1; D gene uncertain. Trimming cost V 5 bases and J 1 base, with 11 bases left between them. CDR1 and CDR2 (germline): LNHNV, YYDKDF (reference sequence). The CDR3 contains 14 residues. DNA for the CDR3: TGTGCCACCAGCCGAGGCCTCCAGAACACTGAAGCTTTCTTT. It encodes CATSRGLQNTEAFF.

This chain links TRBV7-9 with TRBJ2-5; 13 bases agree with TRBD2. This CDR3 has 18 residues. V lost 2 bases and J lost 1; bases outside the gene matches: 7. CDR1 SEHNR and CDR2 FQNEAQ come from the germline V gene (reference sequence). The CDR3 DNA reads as TGTGCCAGCAGCTTATTGGGCGGGACTAGCGGGATCCAAGAGACCCAGTACTTC. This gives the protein CASSLLGGTSGIQETQYF.

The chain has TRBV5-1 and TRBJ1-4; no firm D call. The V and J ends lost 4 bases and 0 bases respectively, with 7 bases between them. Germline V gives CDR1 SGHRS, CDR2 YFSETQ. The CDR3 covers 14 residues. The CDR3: CASSPDTTNEKLFF. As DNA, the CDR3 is TGCGCCAGCAGCCCCGATACAACTAATGAAAAACTGTTTTTT.